The next 32 T cell receptor beta chains were all read from a single sample in a study of blood T cell repertoires in COVID-19. The method was immunoSEQ multiplex PCR; TCRdb's version includes in-frame clones alone and lacks a portion of them. Of 35,000 to 45,000 clones listed, more than 65% are singletons. Material: peripheral blood. The receptors were gathered from a man older than 75 with acute or convalescent COVID-19.

V is TRBV2 and J is TRBJ2-3, with D unclear. Germline CDR1 is SNHLY and CDR2 is FYNNEI. This CDR3 region has 15 residues. Trimming stripped 4 bases from V and 0 bases from J, with 11 bases between. This CDR3 reads CASSGNRASTDTQYF. CDR3 DNA: TGTGCCAGCAGTGGGAACAGAGCTAGCACAGATACGCAGTATTTT.

In this sample, this clone turned up once. The rearrangement uses TRBV28 and TRBJ2-3, with a possible D match to TRBD2 (5 bases). Per germline, CDR1 MDHEN and CDR2 SYDVKM. This CDR3 has 16 amino acids. With 4 bases removed from V and 4 bases from J, the gap between germline ends came to 18 bases. Here the CDR3 reads CASSSPAAPGADTQYF. CDR3 bases: TGTGCCAGCAGTTCCCCAGCGGCACCTGGGGCAGATACGCAGTATTTT. Together with reference TRBV28 and TRBJ2-3, the CDR3 gives the full variable domain: DVKVTQSSRYLVKRTGEKVFLECVQDMDHENMFWYRQDPGLGLRLIYFSYDVKMKEKGDIPEGYSVSREKKERFSLILESASTNQTSMYLCASSSPAAPGADTQYFGPGTRLTVL.

This chain joins TRBV28 and TRBJ1-3, with 12 bases lining up with TRBD1. This CDR3 comprises 16 residues. The V gene's germline CDR1 is MDHEN and CDR2 SYDVKM. V lost 4 bases, J lost 5 bases, and 6 bases stayed unmatched. The CDR3 here is CASSSSGTGGRNTIYF. Written as DNA, the CDR3 is TGTGCCAGCAGTTCCTCCGGGACAGGGGGCAGAAACACCATATATTTT.

This CDR3 is CASSTYPTDTQYF. CDR3 DNA sequence: TGTGCCAGCAGTACCTACCCCACAGATACGCAGTATTTT. V usage is TRBV28 and J usage is TRBJ2-3, with unresolved D. V was cut by 5 bases and J by 2 bases, with 8 bases left in between. The CDR3 is 13 amino acids. CDR1 is MDHEN, CDR2 SYDVKM, per germline.

The chain carries TRBV18 and TRBJ2-1, with 14 bases fitting TRBD2. V trimming: 5 bases; J trimming: 6 bases; junction bases outside the gene matches: 6. This CDR3 is 16 amino acids long. From germline, CDR1 is KGHSH and CDR2 LQKENI. The CDR3 DNA reads TGTGCCAGCTCAACCGGACTAGCGGGGGGTGGCAATGAGCAGTTCTTC. This gives the protein CASSTGLAGGGNEQFF.

This clone was found a few times. The chain combines TRBV12-3 or TRBV12-4 with TRBJ1-4, with TRBD1 matching 7 bases. V lost 5 bases to trimming and J lost 7 bases; unmatched junction nucleotides: 4. The CDR3 runs 13 residues. For the CDR3, the DNA is TGTGCCAGCAGTCGGAGGGGGCGTGAAAAACTGTTTTTT. This codes for CASSRRGREKLFF.

The rearrangement links TRBV27 to TRBJ1-6; 8 bases match TRBD1. V was pared by 7 bases and J by 7 bases, with 12 bases of the junction left unmatched. This CDR3 has 16 amino acids. Germline CDR1 is MNHEY and CDR2 is SMNVEV (reference sequence). The CDR3 coding sequence is TGTGCCAGCACATCCAGGGGGCTCGAGAAAAATTCACCCCTCCACTTT. Protein product: CASTSRGLEKNSPLHF.

A single count supports this clone. The V and J genes are TRBV30 and TRBJ1-4, with a possible D match to TRBD1 (5 bases). Germline CDR1 is GTSNPN and CDR2 is SVGIG (reference sequence). The CDR3 is made up of 14 amino acids. Trimming removed 2 bases at V and 9 bases at J, with 16 bases between. CDR3 amino acids: CAWSKGAGEKKLFF. Written as DNA, the CDR3 is TGTGCCTGGAGTAAAGGGGCCGGCGAGAAAAAACTGTTTTTT.

The chain carries TRBV5-6 and TRBJ2-1, with TRBD2 matching over 10 bases. The CDR3 length is 15 residues. From germline, CDR1 is SGHDT and CDR2 YYEEEE. The junction had 8 bases not matched to a gene; V was cut back by 1 base and J by 10 bases. The CDR3 nucleotides are TGTGCCAGCAGCTTGCGGGGACTAGCGAGTTTAGAGCAGTTCTTC. Its translation: CASSLRGLASLEQFF.

The V gene is TRBV28, the J gene TRBJ1-5, with TRBD1 as a possible D gene (5 bases). The ends were cut back, 8 bases at V and 3 bases at J, with 17 bases in the middle. CDR3 length equals 15 residues. Germline assignment: CDR1 MDHEN and CDR2 SYDVKM. CDR3: CASRGRTAHNQPQHF. Here the CDR3 DNA reads TGTGCCAGCCGGGGGAGGACCGCCCACAATCAGCCCCAGCATTTT.

The V call is TRBV24-1, the J call TRBJ2-5; 9 bases agree with TRBD2. J was trimmed by 5 bases and V by 3 bases; bases with no gene match: 9. Germline V lookup: CDR1 KGHDR, CDR2 SFDVKD. The CDR3 is made up of 16 amino acids. The CDR3 bases are TGTGCCACCAGTGATCCCCCGCGGGAGGGGGGGGAGACCCAGTACTTC. Residues: CATSDPPREGGETQYF.

The gene calls are TRBV28 and TRBJ2-1; 10 bases map to TRBD2. The germline V gene encodes CDR1 MDHEN and CDR2 SYDVKM. V lost 3 bases, J lost 3 bases, and 8 bases stayed unmatched. The CDR3 has 17 residues. The CDR3 protein is CASSFMRTSGLYNEQFF. The CDR3 bases are TGTGCCAGCAGTTTCATGCGGACTAGCGGCCTCTACAATGAGCAGTTCTTC.

The rearrangement uses TRBV5-1 and TRBJ2-7; 7 bases fit TRBD1. With 5 bases clipped from V and 6 bases from J, the junction kept 5 bases outside the gene matches. CDR3 length equals 12 residues. Germline assignment: CDR1 SGHRS and CDR2 YFSETQ. CDR3 nucleotides: TGCGCCAGCAGTCAGGGGGAATCCGAGCAGTACTTC. Protein product: CASSQGESEQYF.

This sequence joins TRBV27 and TRBJ2-3; TRBD2 agrees at 14 bases. The CDR3 loop spans 18 amino acids. From germline, CDR1 is MNHEY and CDR2 SMNVEV (reference sequence). With V trimmed by 3 bases and J by 5 bases, 10 bases remained unmatched. The CDR3 reads CASSLGPLTSGRGDTQYF. CDR3 nucleotide sequence: TGTGCCAGCAGTTTGGGCCCCTTGACTAGCGGGAGGGGAGATACGCAGTATTTT.

This chain uses TRBV30 with TRBJ2-3; possible D gene TRBD1, 5 bases. Between the trimmed V and J ends, which lost 2 bases and 2 bases, there was a span of 14 bases. This CDR3 has 15 residues. Germline-derived CDR1 and CDR2 are GTSNPN and SVGIG (reference sequence). The CDR3 region has the DNA TGTGCCTGGAGTAAAGACAGCTTTCCCACAGATACGCAGTATTTT. This codes for CAWSKDSFPTDTQYF. Variable domain in full (rest from reference TRBV30 and TRBJ2-3): SQTIHQWPATLVQPVGSPLSLECTVEGTSNPNLYWYRQAAGRGLQLLFYSVGIGQISSEVPQNLSASRPQDRQFILSSKKLLLSDSGFYLCAWSKDSFPTDTQYFGPGTRLTVL.

The chain couples TRBV2 to TRBJ1-1, with D perhaps matching TRBD1 (6 bases). V lost 2 bases to trimming and J lost 4 bases, with 17 bases between them. CDR1 is SNHLY, CDR2 FYNNEI, per germline. There are 16 residues in the CDR3. CDR3 DNA: TGTGCCAGCAGTGAATTGTCAGGGGTTAGGGGCACTGAAGCTTTCTTT. This translates into CASSELSGVRGTEAFF.

This clone appeared many times. This chain connects TRBV30 to TRBJ2-7; D is perhaps TRBD2 (8 bases). Germline CDR1 reads GTSNPN; CDR2 reads SVGIG (reference sequence). Trimming pared 1 base from V and 6 bases from J, leaving 28 bases between. CDR3 length equals 18 residues. CDR3: CAWSGQGVSGKSRGEQYF. DNA for the CDR3: TGTGCCTGGAGTGGACAGGGAGTTAGCGGGAAGAGTCGTGGCGAGCAGTACTTC. The full variable domain, completed using reference TRBV30 and TRBJ2-7, is SQTIHQWPATLVQPVGSPLSLECTVEGTSNPNLYWYRQAAGRGLQLLFYSVGIGQISSEVPQNLSASRPQDRQFILSSKKLLLSDSGFYLCAWSGQGVSGKSRGEQYFGPGTRLTVT.

V and J are TRBV28 and TRBJ2-5; 9 bases map to TRBD1. The germline CDR1 and CDR2 sequences are MDHEN and SYDVKM. The CDR3 covers 16 residues. V trimming: 2 bases; J trimming: 6 bases; junction bases outside the gene matches: 10. CDR3 amino acids: CASSLRDRAPQKTQYF. CDR3 in DNA: TGTGCCAGCAGTTTACGGGACAGGGCGCCACAAAAGACCCAGTACTTC.

This clone was seen only once. The rearrangement joins TRBV29-1 to TRBJ2-5; no reliable D call. Germline V lookup: CDR1 SQVTM, CDR2 ANQGSEA. The length of the CDR3 is 12 residues. Trimming took off 3 bases at V and 1 base at J, with 6 bases between the two ends. CDR3 sequence (DNA): TGCAGCGTTGACGCAGGCCAAGAGACCCAGTACTTC. It codes for CSVDAGQETQYF.

This chain joins TRBV19 and TRBJ2-2, with 8 positions matching TRBD2. Trimming cost V 5 bases and J 4 bases; bases outside gene matches: 3. The CDR3 contains 14 residues. The V gene's germline CDR1 is LNHDA and CDR2 SQIVND (reference sequence). CDR3 region: CASSPGTSTGELFF. CDR3 sequence (DNA): TGTGCCAGTAGTCCGGGGACTAGCACCGGGGAGCTGTTTTTT.

The CDR3 sequence: CASSPRRDREKAFF. The CDR3 region has the DNA TGTGCCAGCTCACCACGAAGGGACAGGGAAAAAGCTTTCTTT. The V call is TRBV18, the J call TRBJ1-1, with TRBD1 matching 9 bases. The CDR3 length is 14 residues. Trimming removed 1 base from V and 9 bases from J; junction bases left unmatched: 6. The germline gives CDR1 KGHSH, CDR2 LQKENI.

The CDR3 region is CASSYSGGSGANVLTF. CDR3 DNA: TGTGCCAGCAGTTACTCTGGGGGGTCTGGGGCCAACGTCCTGACTTTC. The chain uses TRBV6-5 and TRBJ2-6; weak D call: TRBD2 (6 bases). V lost 0 bases and J lost 1, with 7 bases in between. Germline assignment: CDR1 MNHEY and CDR2 SVGAGI. The CDR3 runs 16 residues.

V usage is TRBV7-2 and J usage is TRBJ2-1; D is perhaps TRBD2 (5 bases). Germline V gene data show CDR1 as SGHTA and CDR2 as FQGNSA. The CDR3 length is 15 residues. V was shortened by 5 bases and J by 4 bases, with 15 bases between the two germline ends. This chain's CDR3 is CASSPLDGVYNEQFF. The CDR3 DNA sequence: TGTGCCAGCAGCCCACTAGACGGGGTGTACAATGAGCAGTTCTTC.

Here the CDR3 DNA reads TGTGCCAGCAGTCCCGGGCCCGCGGGGACCCAGTACTTC. Translation gives CASSPGPAGTQYF. The V call is TRBV14, the J call TRBJ2-5, with D possibly being TRBD2 (5 bases). Looked up from germline, CDR1 is SGHDN and CDR2 is FVKESK. CDR3 length: 13 amino acids. V lost 6 bases to trimming and J lost 7 bases, with 15 bases between them. Combining the CDR3 with reference TRBV14 and TRBJ2-5 gives the whole variable domain EAGVTQFPSHSVIEKGQTVTLRCDPISGHDNLYWYRRVMGKEIKFLLHFVKESKQDESGMPNNRFLAERTGGTYSTLKVQPAELEDSGVYFCASSPGPAGTQYFGPGTRLLVL.

The genes are TRBV12-3 or TRBV12-4 and TRBJ1-5, with TRBD1 as a possible D gene (5 bases). CDR3 length: 13 amino acids. V was trimmed by 7 bases and J by 4 bases, leaving 11 bases between them. CDR3: CASTTDSNQPQHF. The CDR3 DNA reads TGTGCCAGCACCACCGACAGTAATCAGCCCCAGCATTTT.

This chain uses TRBV6-6 with TRBJ2-1; the D gene is possibly TRBD1 (5 bases). Germline CDR1 is MNHNY and CDR2 is SVGAGI (reference sequence). The V and J ends lost 10 bases and 0 bases respectively, with 19 bases between them. The CDR3 consists of 16 residues. CDR3 nucleotide sequence: TGTGCCACGCAAGGGGTGACGTCGAGCTCCTACAATGAGCAGTTCTTC. Protein sequence: CATQGVTSSSYNEQFF.

This clone was recorded once. CDR3 nucleotides: TGTGCCAGCTCACCACAGTCTCGGGAGACCCAGTACTTC. Its translation is CASSPQSRETQYF. The chain carries TRBV18 and TRBJ2-5; D is undetermined. CDR3 length equals 13 residues. Trimming shortened V by 1 base and J by 5 bases, and 8 bases separated the two germline ends. CDR1 is KGHSH and CDR2 is LQKENI in the germline V gene.

J is TRBJ2-3 and V is TRBV30; D is undetermined. Germline loops: CDR1 GTSNPN, CDR2 SVGIG (reference sequence). With 0 bases removed from V and 1 base from J, the gap between germline ends came to 8 bases. The CDR3 totals 14 residues. The CDR3 spells CAWSVLARTDTQYF. CDR3 nucleotides: TGTGCCTGGAGTGTCTTGGCCCGCACAGATACGCAGTATTTT. Full variable domain (remainder filled in from reference TRBV30 and TRBJ2-3): SQTIHQWPATLVQPVGSPLSLECTVEGTSNPNLYWYRQAAGRGLQLLFYSVGIGQISSEVPQNLSASRPQDRQFILSSKKLLLSDSGFYLCAWSVLARTDTQYFGPGTRLTVL.

The rearrangement links TRBV30 to TRBJ2-1, with TRBD1 as a possible D gene (7 bases). V was pared by 5 bases and J by 12 bases, with 14 bases between. The CDR3 consists of 11 residues. CDR1 and CDR2 from the germline V gene are GTSNPN and SVGIG (reference sequence). CDR3 sequence: CAWGTAGRQFF. CDR3 nucleotide sequence: TGTGCCTGGGGGACAGCCGGGAGGCAGTTCTTC.

The rearrangement joins TRBV19 to TRBJ1-1; 10 nucleotides agree with TRBD1. With V trimmed by 5 bases and J by 4 bases, 16 bases remained unmatched. This CDR3 spans 18 amino acids. From germline, CDR1 is LNHDA and CDR2 SQIVND (reference sequence). In DNA form, the CDR3 reads TGTGCCAGTAGTTCGGACCTGGGACAGGGGAAGATAGGCACTGAAGCTTTCTTT. It is translated as CASSSDLGQGKIGTEAFF.

The chain joins TRBV5-1 to TRBJ2-5, with D possibly TRBD2 on 5 matching bases. V was pared by 3 bases and J by 5 bases, with 11 bases between. CDR1 is SGHRS and CDR2 is YFSETQ in the germline V gene. There are 13 residues in the CDR3. In nucleotides, the CDR3 is TGCGCCAGCAGCTGGGAGTCTCAGGAGACCCAGTACTTC. Its protein product is CASSWESQETQYF.

The rearrangement joins TRBV6-1 to TRBJ2-3; TRBD2 might be the D (5 bases). This CDR3 is 15 amino acids long. With 0 bases removed from V and 4 bases from J, the gap between germline ends came to 11 bases. Looked up from germline, CDR1 is MNHNS and CDR2 is SASEGT. For the CDR3, the DNA is TGTGCCAGCAGTGAAGCGGGGAGCGCCCCAGATACGCAGTATTTT. It codes for CASSEAGSAPDTQYF.